The 3 T cell receptor beta chains listed next were all sequenced from one sample in a study of blood T cell repertoires in COVID-19. Sequencing used immunoSEQ multiplex PCR; TCRdb keeps in-frame clones, though not all of them. Among approximately 330,000 clones, approximately 87% were seen once, and the ten largest hold 4%. The sequenced sample consisted of peripheral blood. Receptors originate from a woman aged 45-65 years with active or convalescent COVID-19.

The chain recombines TRBV2 with TRBJ2-7, with 8 bases matching TRBD2. CDR3 length equals 14 residues. The J segment lost 4 bases and the V segment lost 4 bases, leaving 6 bases of the junction unmatched. CDR1 and CDR2 from the germline V gene are SNHLY and FYNNEI. In nucleotides, the CDR3 is TGTGCCAGCAGTGCAAGCGGGAGTAGTTACGAGCAGTACTTC. Its translation is CASSASGSSYEQYF. Full variable domain (remainder filled in from reference TRBV2 and TRBJ2-7): EPEVTQTPSHQVTQMGQEVILRCVPISNHLYFYWYRQILGQKVEFLVSFYNNEISEKSEIFDDQFSVERPDGSNFTLKIRSTKLEDSAMYFCASSASGSSYEQYFGPGTRLTVT.

The CDR3 loop is CASSLFASSGSSYNEQFF. For the CDR3, the DNA is TGTGCCAGCAGTTTATTTGCGTCTAGCGGGAGCTCCTACAATGAGCAGTTCTTC. The rearrangement links TRBV28 to TRBJ2-1, with 10 bases aligning to TRBD2. Per the germline V gene, CDR1 is MDHEN and CDR2 is SYDVKM. This CDR3 comprises 18 residues. The ends lost 1 base at V and 0 bases at J; junction bases unmatched: 6.

The chain combines TRBV30 with TRBJ1-4, with a tentative D call TRBD1 (5 bases). Deletions cut 3 bases from V and 6 bases from J, with 14 bases between. This CDR3 has 14 residues. Germline V gene data show CDR1 as GTSNPN and CDR2 as SVGIG (reference sequence). In DNA form, the CDR3 reads TGTGCCTGGAGCGGGGGGAGGGGTGATGAAAAACTGTTTTTT. Its protein is CAWSGGRGDEKLFF.